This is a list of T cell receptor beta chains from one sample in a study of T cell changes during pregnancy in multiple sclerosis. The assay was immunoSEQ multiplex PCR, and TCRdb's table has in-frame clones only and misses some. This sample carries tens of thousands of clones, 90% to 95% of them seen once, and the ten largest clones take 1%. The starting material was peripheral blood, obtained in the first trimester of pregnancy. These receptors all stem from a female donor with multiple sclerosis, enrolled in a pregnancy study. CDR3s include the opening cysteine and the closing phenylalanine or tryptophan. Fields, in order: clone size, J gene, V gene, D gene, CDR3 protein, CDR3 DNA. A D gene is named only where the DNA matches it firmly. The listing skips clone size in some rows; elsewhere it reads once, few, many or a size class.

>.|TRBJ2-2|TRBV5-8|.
CASSLRAGAGELFF
TGTGCCAGCAGCTTGAGGGCAGGGGCCGGGGAGCTGTTTTTT
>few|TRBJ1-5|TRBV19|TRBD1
CASTPSPPDRVMQPQHF
TGTGCCAGTACCCCATCCCCACCGGACAGGGTGATGCAGCCCCAGCATTTT
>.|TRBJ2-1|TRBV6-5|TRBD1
CASSSTTGKVFF
TGTGCCAGCAGTTCCACGACAGGGAAGGTCTTCTTC
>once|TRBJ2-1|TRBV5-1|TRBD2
CASSLDAGELSEQFF
TGCGCCAGCAGCTTGGACGCGGGAGAGTTAAGCGAGCAGTTCTTC
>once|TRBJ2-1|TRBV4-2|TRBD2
CASSQERGALAGANEQFF
TGTGCCAGCAGCCAAGAAAGAGGCGCACTAGCGGGGGCCAATGAGCAGTTCTTC
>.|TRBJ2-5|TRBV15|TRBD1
CATRGVGQGPETQYF
TGTGCCACCAGAGGGGTAGGACAGGGACCAGAGACCCAGTACTTC
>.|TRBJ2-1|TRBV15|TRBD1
CATSRDGTGGYNEQFF
TGTGCCACCAGCAGAGACGGTACAGGGGGGTACAATGAGCAGTTCTTC
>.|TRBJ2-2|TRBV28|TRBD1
CASIQGAPTGELFF
TGTGCCAGCATACAGGGGGCCCCCACCGGGGAGCTGTTTTTT
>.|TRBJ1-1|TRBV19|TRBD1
CASSIGTAYTEAFF
TGTGCCAGTAGTATCGGGACAGCCTACACTGAAGCTTTCTTT
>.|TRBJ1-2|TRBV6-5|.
CASSSRPNGYTF
TGTGCCAGCAGTTCCAGGCCGAATGGCTACACCTTC
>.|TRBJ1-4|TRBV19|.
CASSTDSLEEKLFF
TGTGCCAGTAGTACTGACAGCCTTGAGGAAAAACTGTTTTTT
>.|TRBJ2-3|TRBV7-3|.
CASSLQAQGRVTDTQYF
TGTGCCAGCAGCTTACAGGCGCAGGGAAGGGTCACAGATACGCAGTATTTT
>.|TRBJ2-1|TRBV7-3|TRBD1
CASSPGQGRNEQFF
TGTGCCAGCAGCCCCGGACAGGGGAGGAATGAGCAGTTCTTC
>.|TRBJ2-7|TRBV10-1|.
CASSEAGNSYEQYF
TGCGCCAGCAGTGAGGCGGGGAACTCCTACGAGCAGTACTTC
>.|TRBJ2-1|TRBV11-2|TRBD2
CASSPGVGREANNEQFF
TGTGCCAGCAGCCCGGGAGTAGGGCGGGAGGCAAACAATGAGCAGTTCTTC
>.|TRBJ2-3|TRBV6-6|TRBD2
CASKLAGGRDTQYF
TGTGCCAGCAAACTAGCGGGAGGGCGAGATACGCAGTATTTT
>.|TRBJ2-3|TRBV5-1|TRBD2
CASSLSGLAGGSDTQYF
TGCGCCAGCAGCTTGTCGGGACTAGCGGGGGGGTCGGATACGCAGTATTTT
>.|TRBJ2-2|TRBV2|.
CASSDRAAPDTGELFF
TGTGCCAGCAGTGACAGAGCGGCCCCGGACACCGGGGAGCTGTTTTTT
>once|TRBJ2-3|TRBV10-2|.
CASFESTDTQYF
TGCGCCAGTTTCGAGTCCACAGATACGCAGTATTTT
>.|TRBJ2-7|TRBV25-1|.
CASSELSSYEQYF
TGTGCCAGCAGTGAACTGAGCTCCTACGAGCAGTACTTC
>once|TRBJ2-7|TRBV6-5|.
CASSLGTPYEQYF
TGTGCCAGCTCCCTCGGGACACCTTACGAGCAGTACTTC
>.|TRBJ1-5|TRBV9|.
CASSVVRRRGPLCSNQPQHF
TGTGCCAGCAGCGTAGTTCGTCGACGGGGTCCACTGTGTAGCAATCAGCCCCAGCATTTT
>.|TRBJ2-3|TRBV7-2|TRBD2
CASSFSGSGTDTQYF
TGTGCCAGCAGCTTTTCCGGGAGCGGGACTGATACGCAGTATTTT
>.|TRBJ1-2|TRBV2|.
CASSVLSASAFVYGYTF
TGTGCCAGCAGTGTTCTGTCCGCGTCCGCCTTTGTCTATGGCTACACCTTC
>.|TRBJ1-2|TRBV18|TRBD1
CASSPRDSYYGYTF
TGTGCCAGCTCGCCCCGGGACAGCTACTATGGCTACACCTTC
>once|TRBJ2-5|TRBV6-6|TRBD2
CASSSSGGQETQYF
TGTGCCAGCAGTTCTAGCGGCGGCCAAGAGACCCAGTACTTC
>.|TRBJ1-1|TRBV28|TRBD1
CASSLSRQGVYTEAFF
TGTGCCAGCAGTTTATCCCGACAGGGGGTATATACTGAAGCTTTCTTT
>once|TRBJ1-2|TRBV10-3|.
CAISESLDYGYTF
TGTGCCATCAGTGAATCCCTAGACTATGGCTACACCTTC